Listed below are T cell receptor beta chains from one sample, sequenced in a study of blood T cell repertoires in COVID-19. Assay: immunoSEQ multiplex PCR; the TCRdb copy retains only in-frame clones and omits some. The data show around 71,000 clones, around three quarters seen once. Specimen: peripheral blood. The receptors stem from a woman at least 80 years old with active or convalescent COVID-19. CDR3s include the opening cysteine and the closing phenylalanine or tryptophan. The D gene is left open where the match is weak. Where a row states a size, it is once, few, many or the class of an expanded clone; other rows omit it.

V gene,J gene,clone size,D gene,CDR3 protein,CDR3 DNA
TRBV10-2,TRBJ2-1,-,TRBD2,CASSPTSGAYNEQFF,TGCGCCAGCAGCCCGACTAGCGGGGCCTACAATGAGCAGTTCTTC
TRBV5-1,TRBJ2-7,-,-,CASSDANRFTGREQYF,TGCGCCAGCAGCGATGCAAACCGATTCACAGGGCGGGAGCAGTACTTC
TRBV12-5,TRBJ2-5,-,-,CASGGGPSGETQYF,TGTGCTAGTGGTGGAGGGCCCTCGGGAGAGACCCAGTACTTC
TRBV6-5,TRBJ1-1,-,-,CASRHLSEAFF,TGTGCCAGCAGGCACTTGTCTGAAGCTTTCTTT
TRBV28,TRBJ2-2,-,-,CASNGAGGFTGELFF,TGTGCCAGCAACGGGGCAGGGGGGTTTACCGGGGAGCTGTTTTTT
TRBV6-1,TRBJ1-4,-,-,CASSERGSYEKLFF,TGTGCCAGCAGTGAGAGGGGGTCTTATGAAAAACTGTTTTTT
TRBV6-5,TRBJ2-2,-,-,CASGDRTGELFF,TGTGCCAGCGGCGACAGGACCGGGGAGCTGTTTTTT
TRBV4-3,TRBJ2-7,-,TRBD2,CASSQEGGTIYEQYF,TGCGCCAGCAGCCAAGAGGGGGGGACTATCTACGAGCAGTACTTC
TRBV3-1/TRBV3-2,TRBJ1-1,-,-,CASSPRGSFSSTEAFF,TGTGCCAGCAGCCCAAGGGGGTCGTTTAGCAGCACTGAAGCTTTCTTT
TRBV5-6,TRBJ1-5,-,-,CASSSPTGVDNQPQHF,TGTGCCAGCAGCAGCCCAACGGGGGTCGACAATCAGCCCCAGCATTTT
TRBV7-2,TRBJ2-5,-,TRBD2,CASATSGGEETQYF,TGTGCCAGCGCCACTAGCGGGGGGGAAGAGACCCAGTACTTC
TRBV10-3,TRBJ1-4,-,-,CAISDTTRGTNEKLFF,TGTGCCATCAGTGATACCACAAGGGGAACTAATGAAAAACTGTTTTTT
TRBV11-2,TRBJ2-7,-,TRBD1,CASSLINYRGPYEQYF,TGTGCCAGCAGCTTAATAAACTACAGGGGGCCCTACGAGCAGTACTTC
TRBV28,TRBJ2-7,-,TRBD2,CASRSSGYTSYEQYF,TGTGCCAGCAGATCTAGCGGGTATACCTCCTACGAGCAGTACTTC
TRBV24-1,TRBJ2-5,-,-,CATSEAGWETQYF,TGTGCCACCAGTGAGGCCGGGTGGGAGACCCAGTACTTC
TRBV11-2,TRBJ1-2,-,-,CASSLGTAYGYTF,TGTGCCAGCAGCTTAGGTACAGCCTATGGCTACACCTTC
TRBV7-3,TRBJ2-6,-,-,CASSATTGGAGANVLTF,TGTGCCAGCAGCGCCACAACAGGGGGGGCTGGGGCCAACGTCCTGACTTTC
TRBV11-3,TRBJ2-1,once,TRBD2,CASSSSSGGSYNEQFF,TGTGCCAGCAGCTCCAGTAGCGGGGGGTCATACAATGAGCAGTTCTTC
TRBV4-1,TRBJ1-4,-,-,CASSQDMGPNEKLFF,TGCGCCAGCAGCCAAGACATGGGGCCGAATGAAAAACTGTTTTTT
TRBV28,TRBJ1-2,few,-,CASSFINYGYTF,TGTGCCAGTTCCTTTATTAACTATGGCTACACCTTC
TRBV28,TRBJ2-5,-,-,CASRPREQGGAYF,TGTGCCAGCAGACCCCGCGAACAGGGTGGTGCGTACTTC
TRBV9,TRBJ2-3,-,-,CASSVAGGANTDTQYF,TGTGCCAGCAGCGTAGCGGGCGGGGCGAACACAGATACGCAGTATTTT
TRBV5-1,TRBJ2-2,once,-,CASSLAVTGELFF,TGCGCCAGCAGCTTGGCGGTAACCGGGGAGCTGTTTTTT
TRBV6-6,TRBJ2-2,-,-,CASSYLDTGELFF,TGTGCCAGCAGTTATCTTGACACCGGGGAGCTGTTTTTT
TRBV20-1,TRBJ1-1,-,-,CSARTDLEAFF,TGCAGTGCTAGGACAGATCTTGAAGCTTTCTTT
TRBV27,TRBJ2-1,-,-,CASSLGVYNEQFF,TGTGCCAGCAGTTTGGGAGTATACAATGAGCAGTTCTTC
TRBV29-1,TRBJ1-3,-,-,CSATGRPGNTIYF,TGCAGCGCCACAGGCAGGCCTGGAAACACCATATATTTT
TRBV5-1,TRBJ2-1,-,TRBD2,CASSLTAGGALGDEQFF,TGCGCCAGCAGCTTGACCGCCGGGGGGGCCCTAGGAGATGAGCAGTTCTTC
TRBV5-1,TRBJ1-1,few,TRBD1,CASSSFRGFEEAFF,TGCGCCAGCAGCAGTTTCAGGGGGTTTGAAGAAGCTTTCTTT
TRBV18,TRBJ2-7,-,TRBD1,CASSPKDRGWEQYF,TGTGCCAGCTCACCGAAGGACAGGGGGTGGGAGCAGTACTTC
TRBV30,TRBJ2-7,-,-,CAWSGVEQYF,TGTGCCTGGAGTGGTGTAGAGCAGTACTTC
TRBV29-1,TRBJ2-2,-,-,CSAGSPGELFF,TGCAGCGCCGGTTCCCCCGGGGAGCTGTTTTTT
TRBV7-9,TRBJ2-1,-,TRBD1,CASSSGGPLSYNEQFF,TGTGCCAGCAGCTCAGGGGGCCCCCTCTCCTACAATGAGCAGTTCTTC
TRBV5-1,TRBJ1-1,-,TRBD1,CASSLATGPNTEAFF,TGCGCCAGCAGCTTGGCGACAGGGCCGAACACTGAAGCTTTCTTT
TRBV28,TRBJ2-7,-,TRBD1,CASSVTGTGAYEQYF,TGTGCCAGCAGCGTCACCGGGACAGGAGCCTACGAGCAGTACTTC
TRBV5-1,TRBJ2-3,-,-,CASSPGYTDTQYF,TGCGCCAGCAGCCCGGGGTACACAGATACGCAGTATTTT
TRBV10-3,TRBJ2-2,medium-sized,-,CAISDGLDNTGELFF,TGTGCCATCAGTGATGGTCTAGATAACACCGGGGAGCTGTTTTTT
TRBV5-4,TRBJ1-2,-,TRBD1,CASSLDREDYGYTF,TGTGCCAGCAGCCTAGACAGGGAAGACTATGGCTACACCTTC
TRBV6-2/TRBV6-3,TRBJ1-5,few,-,CASSHWVGSNQPQHF,TGTGCCAGCAGCCACTGGGTGGGCAGCAATCAGCCCCAGCATTTT
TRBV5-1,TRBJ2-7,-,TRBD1,CASSWDRYEQYF,TGCGCCAGCAGTTGGGACAGATACGAGCAGTACTTC
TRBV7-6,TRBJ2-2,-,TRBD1,CASSLIDRGGDTGELFF,TGTGCCAGCAGCTTGATTGACAGGGGTGGGGACACCGGGGAGCTGTTTTTT
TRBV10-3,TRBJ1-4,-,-,CAISEGQGGIEKLFF,TGTGCCATCAGTGAGGGGCAGGGAGGTATTGAAAAACTGTTTTTT
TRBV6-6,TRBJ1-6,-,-,CASSYSGDSPLHF,TGTGCCAGCAGTTACTCAGGGGATTCACCCCTCCACTTT
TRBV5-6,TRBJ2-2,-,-,CASGRQIFGELFF,TGTGCCAGCGGACGACAGATTTTTGGGGAGCTGTTTTTT
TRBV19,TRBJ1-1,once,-,CASSSRLEVNTEAFF,TGTGCCAGTAGTTCCCGTTTGGAGGTTAACACTGAAGCTTTCTTT
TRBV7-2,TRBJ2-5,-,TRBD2,CASSGLAGGLGETQYF,TGTGCCAGCAGTGGGCTAGCGGGGGGGCTCGGAGAGACCCAGTACTTC